This T cell receptor (beta chain) appears in the sequencing data of a study of shared clonotypes between healthy human individuals. The assay was immunoSEQ multiplex PCR, and TCRdb's table has in-frame clones only and misses some. This sample yields 400,000 or so clones, of which 90% to 97% are seen a single time; about 0.32% belongs to the top ten. From germline, CDR1 is WSHSY and CDR2 SAAADI. The V end was cut by 6 bases, the J end by 2 bases, with 11 bases between. This CDR3 is 13 amino acids long. Only Caucasian adults living in Nashville, Tennessee served as donors. This sequence was found in a man aged 25 to 45 in good health. The sequenced sample consisted of memory CD8+ T cells sorted from blood. Subset of the sample: CD45RO+ cells pooled with CCR7-negative TemRA cells. The chain links TRBV10-2 to TRBJ2-7; maybe TRBD2 (6 bases). CDR3 in amino acids: CASRRESPYEQYF. In DNA form, the CDR3 reads TGCGCCAGCAGACGGGAGTCGCCCTACGAGCAGTACTTC.